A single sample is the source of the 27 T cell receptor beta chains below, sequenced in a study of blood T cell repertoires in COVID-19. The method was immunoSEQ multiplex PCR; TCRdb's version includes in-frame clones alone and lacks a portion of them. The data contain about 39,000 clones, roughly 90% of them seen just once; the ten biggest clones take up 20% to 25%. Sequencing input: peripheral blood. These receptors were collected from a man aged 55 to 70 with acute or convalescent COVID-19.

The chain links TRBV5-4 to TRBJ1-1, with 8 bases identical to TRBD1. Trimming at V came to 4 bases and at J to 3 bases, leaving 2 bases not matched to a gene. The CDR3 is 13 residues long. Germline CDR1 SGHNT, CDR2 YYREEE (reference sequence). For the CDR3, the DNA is TGTGCCAGCAGCGTGGACAGGGACACTGAAGCTTTCTTT. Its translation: CASSVDRDTEAFF.

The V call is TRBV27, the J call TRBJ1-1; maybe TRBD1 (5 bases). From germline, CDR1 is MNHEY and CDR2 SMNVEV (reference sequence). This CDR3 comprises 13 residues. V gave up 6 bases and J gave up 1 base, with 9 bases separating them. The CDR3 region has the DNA TGTGCCAGCAGGGGGCCTTCGAACACTGAAGCTTTCTTT. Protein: CASRGPSNTEAFF.

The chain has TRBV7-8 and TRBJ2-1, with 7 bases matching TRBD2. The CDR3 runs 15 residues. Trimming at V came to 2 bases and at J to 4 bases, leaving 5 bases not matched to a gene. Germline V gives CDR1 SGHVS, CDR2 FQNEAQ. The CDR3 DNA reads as TGTGCCAGCAGCTTACGGGACTACCCATACAATGAGCAGTTCTTC. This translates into CASSLRDYPYNEQFF.

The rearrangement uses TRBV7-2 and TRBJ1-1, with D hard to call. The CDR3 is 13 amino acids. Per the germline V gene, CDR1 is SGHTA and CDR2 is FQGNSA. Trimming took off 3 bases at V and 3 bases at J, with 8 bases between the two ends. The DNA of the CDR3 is TGTGCCAGCAGCTTTCTCCGGGACACTGAAGCTTTCTTT. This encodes CASSFLRDTEAFF.

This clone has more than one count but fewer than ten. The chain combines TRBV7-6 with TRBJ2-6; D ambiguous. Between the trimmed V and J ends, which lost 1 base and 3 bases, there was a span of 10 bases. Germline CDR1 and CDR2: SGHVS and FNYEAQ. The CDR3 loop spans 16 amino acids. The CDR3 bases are TGTGCCAGCAGCTTAGGAATCTACGGTGGGGCCAACGTCCTGACTTTC. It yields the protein CASSLGIYGGANVLTF. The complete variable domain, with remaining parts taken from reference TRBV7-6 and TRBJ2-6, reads GAGVSQSPRYKVTKRGQDVALRCDPISGHVSLYWYRQALGQGPEFLTYFNYEAQQDKSGLPNDRFSAERPEGSISTLTIQRTEQRDSAMYRCASSLGIYGGANVLTFGAGSRLTVL.

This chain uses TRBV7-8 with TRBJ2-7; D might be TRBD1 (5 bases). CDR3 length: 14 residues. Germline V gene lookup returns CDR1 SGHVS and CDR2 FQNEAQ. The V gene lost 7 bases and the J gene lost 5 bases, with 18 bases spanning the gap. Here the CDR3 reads CASTLMQRGDEQYF. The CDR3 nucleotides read TGTGCCAGCACCCTTATGCAAAGGGGCGACGAGCAGTACTTC.

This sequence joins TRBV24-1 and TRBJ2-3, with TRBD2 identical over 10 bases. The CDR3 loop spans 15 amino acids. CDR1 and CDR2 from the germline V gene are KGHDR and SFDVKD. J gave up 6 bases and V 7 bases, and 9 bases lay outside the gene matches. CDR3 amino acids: CATSSSGSEMDTQYF. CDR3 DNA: TGTGCCACCAGCTCTAGCGGGAGTGAGATGGATACGCAGTATTTT.

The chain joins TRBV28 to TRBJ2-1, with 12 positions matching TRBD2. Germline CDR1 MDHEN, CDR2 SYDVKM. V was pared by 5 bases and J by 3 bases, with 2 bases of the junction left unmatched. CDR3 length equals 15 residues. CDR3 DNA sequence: TGTGCCAGCAGTAAACTAGCGGGAGGCTACAATGAGCAGTTCTTC. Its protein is CASSKLAGGYNEQFF. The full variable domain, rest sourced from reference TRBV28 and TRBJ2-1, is DVKVTQSSRYLVKRTGEKVFLECVQDMDHENMFWYRQDPGLGLRLIYFSYDVKMKEKGDIPEGYSVSREKKERFSLILESASTNQTSMYLCASSKLAGGYNEQFFGPGTRLTVL.

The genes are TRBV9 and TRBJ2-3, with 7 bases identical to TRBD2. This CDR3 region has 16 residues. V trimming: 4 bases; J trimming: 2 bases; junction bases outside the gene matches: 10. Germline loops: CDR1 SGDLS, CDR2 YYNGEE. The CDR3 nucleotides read TGTGCCAGCAGCAAGTATTCTAGCGGACACACAGATACGCAGTATTTT. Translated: CASSKYSSGHTDTQYF. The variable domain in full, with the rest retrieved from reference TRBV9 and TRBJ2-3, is DSGVTQTPKHLITATGQRVTLRCSPRSGDLSVYWYQQSLDQGLQFLIQYYNGEERAKGNILERFSAQQFPDLHSELNLSSLELGDSALYFCASSKYSSGHTDTQYFGPGTRLTVL.

This chain's CDR3 is CASSLGRGTANTGELFF. DNA for the CDR3: TGTGCCAGCAGCTTAGGACGGGGTACCGCGAACACCGGGGAGCTGTTTTTT. The chain employs TRBV11-3 and TRBJ2-2, with D tentatively TRBD2 (5 bases). V lost 1 base, J lost 0 bases, and 12 bases lay in between. This CDR3 contains 17 residues. CDR1 SGHNT and CDR2 YENEEA come from the germline V gene.

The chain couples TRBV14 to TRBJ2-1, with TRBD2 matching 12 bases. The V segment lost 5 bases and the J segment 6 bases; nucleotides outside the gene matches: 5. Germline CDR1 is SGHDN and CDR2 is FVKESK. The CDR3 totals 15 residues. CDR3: CASSNLAGGPNEQFF. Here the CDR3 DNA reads TGTGCCAGCAGCAATCTAGCGGGAGGGCCCAATGAGCAGTTCTTC.

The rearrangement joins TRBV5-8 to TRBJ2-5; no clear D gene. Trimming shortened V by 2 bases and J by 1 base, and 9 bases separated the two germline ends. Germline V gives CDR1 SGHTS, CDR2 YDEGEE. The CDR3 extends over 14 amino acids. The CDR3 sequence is CASSFWAAQETQYF. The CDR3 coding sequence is TGTGCCAGCAGCTTCTGGGCAGCCCAAGAGACCCAGTACTTC.

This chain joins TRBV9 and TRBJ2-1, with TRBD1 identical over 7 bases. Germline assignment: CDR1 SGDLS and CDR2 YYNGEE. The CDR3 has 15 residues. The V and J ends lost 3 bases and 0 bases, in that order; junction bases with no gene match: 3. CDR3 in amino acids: CASSGQGTSYNEQFF. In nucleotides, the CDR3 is TGTGCCAGCAGCGGACAGGGTACCTCCTACAATGAGCAGTTCTTC.

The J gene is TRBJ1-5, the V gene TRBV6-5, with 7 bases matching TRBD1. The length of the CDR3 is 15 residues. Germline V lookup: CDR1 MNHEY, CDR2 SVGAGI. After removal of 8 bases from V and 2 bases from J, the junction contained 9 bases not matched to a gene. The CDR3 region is CASRKGGAGNQPQHF. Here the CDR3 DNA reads TGTGCCAGCCGAAAAGGGGGCGCGGGCAATCAGCCCCAGCATTTT.

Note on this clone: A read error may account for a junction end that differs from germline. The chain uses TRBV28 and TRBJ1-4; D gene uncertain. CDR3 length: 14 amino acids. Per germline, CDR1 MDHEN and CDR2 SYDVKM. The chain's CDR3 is CASSPAGRNVKLFF. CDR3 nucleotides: TGTGCCAGCAGTCCCGCAGGCCGGAATGTAAAACTGTTTTTT.

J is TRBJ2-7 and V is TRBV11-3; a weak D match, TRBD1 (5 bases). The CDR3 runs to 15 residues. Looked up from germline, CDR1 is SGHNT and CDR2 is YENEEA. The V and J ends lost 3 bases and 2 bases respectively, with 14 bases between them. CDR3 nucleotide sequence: TGTGCCAGCAGCTTGGACGACAGTTCTACCTACGAGCAGTACGTC. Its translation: CASSLDDSSTYEQYV.

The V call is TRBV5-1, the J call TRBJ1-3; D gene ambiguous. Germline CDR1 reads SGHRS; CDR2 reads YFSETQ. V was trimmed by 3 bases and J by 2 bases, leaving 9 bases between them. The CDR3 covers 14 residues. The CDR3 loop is CASSSDKTGNTIYF. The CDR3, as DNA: TGCGCCAGCAGCTCCGACAAAACTGGAAACACCATATATTTT.

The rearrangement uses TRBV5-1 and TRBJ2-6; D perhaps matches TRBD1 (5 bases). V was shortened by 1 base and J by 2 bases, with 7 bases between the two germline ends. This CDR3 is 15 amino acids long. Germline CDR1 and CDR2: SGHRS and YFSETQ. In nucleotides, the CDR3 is TGCGCCAGCAGCTTGCTAGGGGCTGGGGCCAACGTCCTGACTTTC. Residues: CASSLLGAGANVLTF.

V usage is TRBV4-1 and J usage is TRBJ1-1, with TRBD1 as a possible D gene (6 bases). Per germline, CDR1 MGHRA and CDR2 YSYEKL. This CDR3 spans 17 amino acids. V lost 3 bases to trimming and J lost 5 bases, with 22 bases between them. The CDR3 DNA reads TGCGCCAGCAGCCAGGCTACCCCGGGGGGGCTAAGAACTGAAGCTTTCTTT. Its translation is CASSQATPGGLRTEAFF.

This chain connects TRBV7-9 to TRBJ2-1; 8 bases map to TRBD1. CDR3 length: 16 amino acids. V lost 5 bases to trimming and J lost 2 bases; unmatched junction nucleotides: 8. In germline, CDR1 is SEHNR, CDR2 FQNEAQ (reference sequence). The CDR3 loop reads CASSTVWTGPYNEQFF. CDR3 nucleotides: TGTGCCAGCAGCACCGTCTGGACAGGGCCCTACAATGAGCAGTTCTTC.

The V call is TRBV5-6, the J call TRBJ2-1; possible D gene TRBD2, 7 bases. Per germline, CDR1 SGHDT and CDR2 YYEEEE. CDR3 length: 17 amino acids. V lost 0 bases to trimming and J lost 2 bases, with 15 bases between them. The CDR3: CASSLGGRGGTYNEQFF. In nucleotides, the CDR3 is TGTGCCAGCAGCTTGGGAGGTCGCGGGGGCACCTACAATGAGCAGTTCTTC.

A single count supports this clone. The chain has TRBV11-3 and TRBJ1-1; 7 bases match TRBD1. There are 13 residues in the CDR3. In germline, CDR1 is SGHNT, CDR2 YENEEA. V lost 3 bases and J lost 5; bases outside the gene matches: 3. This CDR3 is CASSLTGRTEAFF. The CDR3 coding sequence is TGTGCCAGCAGCTTGACAGGGCGAACTGAAGCTTTCTTT.

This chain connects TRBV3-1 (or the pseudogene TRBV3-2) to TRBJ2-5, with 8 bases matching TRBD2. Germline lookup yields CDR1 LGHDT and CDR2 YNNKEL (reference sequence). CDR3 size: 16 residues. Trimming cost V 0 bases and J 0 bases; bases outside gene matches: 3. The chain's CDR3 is CASSQDHSGDQETQYF. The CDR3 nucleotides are TGTGCCAGCAGCCAAGATCATAGCGGGGACCAAGAGACCCAGTACTTC.

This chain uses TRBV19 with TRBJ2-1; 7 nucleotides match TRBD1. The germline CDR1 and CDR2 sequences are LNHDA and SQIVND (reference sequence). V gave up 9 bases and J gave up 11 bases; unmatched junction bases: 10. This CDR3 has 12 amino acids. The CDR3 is CASKLRQGQQFF. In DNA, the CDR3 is TGTGCCAGCAAACTCCGACAGGGACAGCAGTTCTTC.

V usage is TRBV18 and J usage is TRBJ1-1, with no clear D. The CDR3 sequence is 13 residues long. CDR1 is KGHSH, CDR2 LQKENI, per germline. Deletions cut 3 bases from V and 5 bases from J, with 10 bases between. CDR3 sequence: CASSPGGRTEAFF. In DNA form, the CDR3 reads TGTGCCAGCTCACCTGGAGGGCGGACTGAAGCTTTCTTT.

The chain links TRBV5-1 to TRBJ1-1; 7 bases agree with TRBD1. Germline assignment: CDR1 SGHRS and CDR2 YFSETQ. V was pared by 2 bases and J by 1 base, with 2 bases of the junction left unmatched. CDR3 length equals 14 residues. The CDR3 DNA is TGCGCCAGCAGCTTTAGACAGGGGAACACTGAAGCTTTCTTT. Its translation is CASSFRQGNTEAFF.

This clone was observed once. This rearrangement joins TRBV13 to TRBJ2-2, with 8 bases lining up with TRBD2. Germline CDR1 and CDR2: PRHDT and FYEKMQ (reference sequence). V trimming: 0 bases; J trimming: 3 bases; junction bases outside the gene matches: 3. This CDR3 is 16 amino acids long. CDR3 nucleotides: TGTGCCAGCAGCTTAGGGCTAGCGGGCTACACCGGGGAGCTGTTTTTT. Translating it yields CASSLGLAGYTGELFF.